The text below deals with one TCR beta chain. These data originate in a study of cytomegalovirus exposure and HLA in healthy donors. Study in general: Across about 400 genotyped donors, about 81% landed in the Caucasian-associated ancestry cluster.

The CDR3 has 16 residues. The germline V gene encodes CDR1 SGDLS and CDR2 YYNGEE. The V and J ends lost 4 bases and 4 bases, in that order; junction bases with no gene match: 13. The study ran its PCR with 60 Vbeta and 13 Jbeta primers. The repertoire was sequenced with immunoSEQ multiplex PCR; TCRdb's copy has only in-frame clones and lacks some. Of approximately 180,000 clones in the sample, more than 80% were seen once. Sequencing was performed on PBMCs. This sequence joins TRBV9 and TRBJ1-2, with 7 bases lining up with TRBD1. This receptor was identified in a woman between 18 and 29 years old in good health and CMV-seropositive. This CDR3 is CASSSGEGAWVYGYTF. The CDR3 nucleotides read TGTGCCAGCAGCTCCGGAGAGGGGGCATGGGTCTATGGCTACACCTTC.